The next 26 T cell receptor beta chains were all read from a single sample in a study of memory CD8 T cells in hepatitis C reinfection. Clones were sequenced by immunoSEQ multiplex PCR, and TCRdb holds only the in-frame ones, with some missing. The profile shows approximately 46,000 clones, 89% of them singletons. The time point here: late/post reinfection, 12 to 24 weeks after detection. Sorted cells were sequenced directly ex vivo without any in vitro expansion. Sequenced sample: naive CD8+ T cells sorted from blood. Receptors originate from a man younger than 30 with hepatitis C virus infection.

The chain recombines TRBV4-3 with TRBJ2-2; 14 nucleotides line up with TRBD2. V trimming: 1 base; J trimming: 7 bases; junction bases outside the gene matches: 5. The CDR3 contains 17 residues. Germline lookup yields CDR1 LGHNA and CDR2 YSLEER. The CDR3: CASSQGLAGGPSGELFF. CDR3 bases: TGCGCCAGCAGCCAAGGACTAGCGGGGGGGCCGAGCGGGGAGCTGTTTTTT.

V and J are TRBV9 and TRBJ1-2; 7 bases match TRBD1. This CDR3 region has 12 residues. The V and J ends lost 4 bases and 8 bases, in that order; junction bases with no gene match: 5. Per germline, CDR1 SGDLS and CDR2 YYNGEE. Here the CDR3 reads CASSQLGGGYTF. In DNA, the CDR3 is TGTGCCAGCAGCCAACTAGGGGGCGGCTACACCTTC.

This clone has only one observation. V usage is TRBV2 and J usage is TRBJ2-7, with D tentatively TRBD1 (6 bases). The CDR3 extends over 14 amino acids. From germline, CDR1 is SNHLY and CDR2 FYNNEI. V lost 1 base to trimming and J lost 5 bases, with 12 bases between them. CDR3 sequence: CASSEDRVEDEQYV. The CDR3 DNA is TGTGCCAGCAGTGAAGACAGGGTCGAGGACGAGCAGTACGTC.

This clone was seen a single time. The genes are TRBV5-4 and TRBJ2-6; maybe TRBD2 (7 bases). The CDR3 loop spans 15 amino acids. The V gene's germline CDR1 is SGHNT and CDR2 YYREEE (reference sequence). V was clipped by 4 bases and J by 0 bases, with 8 bases between them. The CDR3 nucleotides are TGTGCCAGCAGCGGGGGGGCCTCTGGGGCCAACGTCCTGACTTTC. Protein product: CASSGGASGANVLTF.

The chain couples TRBV5-5 to TRBJ2-1; 9 nucleotides agree with TRBD2. The CDR3 sequence is 17 residues long. Trimming removed 0 bases from V and 9 bases from J; junction bases left unmatched: 13. Germline assignment: CDR1 SGHKS and CDR2 YYEKEE (reference sequence). This chain's CDR3 is CASSLGVYSAGGPEQFF. DNA for the CDR3: TGTGCCAGCAGCTTGGGGGTCTATTCGGCGGGGGGGCCTGAGCAGTTCTTC. The full variable domain, its missing parts supplied by reference TRBV5-5 and TRBJ2-1, is DAGVTQSPTHLIKTRGQQVTLRCSPISGHKSVSWYQQVLGQGPQFIFQYYEKEERGRGNFPDRFSARQFPNYSSELNVNALLLGDSALYLCASSLGVYSAGGPEQFFGPGTRLTVL.

The chain combines TRBV4-1 with TRBJ2-5; 7 bases line up with TRBD2. V was pared by 4 bases and J by 4 bases, with 15 bases of the junction left unmatched. CDR1 is MGHRA and CDR2 is YSYEKL in the germline V gene. The CDR3 length is 17 residues. CDR3 bases: TGCGCCAGCAGCCCCCACTGGGGGGGAAAGGGCCGAGAGACCCAGTACTTC. Its translation: CASSPHWGGKGRETQYF.

CDR3 region: CASARGEFSYNEQFF. The CDR3 bases are TGTGCCAGCGCGCGGGGGGAATTTTCCTACAATGAGCAGTTCTTC. The V call is TRBV7-6, the J call TRBJ2-1; 8 nucleotides agree with TRBD2. CDR3 length equals 15 residues. The V segment lost 8 bases and the J segment 1 base; nucleotides outside the gene matches: 7. Germline lookup yields CDR1 SGHVS and CDR2 FNYEAQ.

With respect to this clone: Its ends do not fully match the called genes, so a read error is possible. In DNA, the CDR3 is TGCGCCAGCAACTTGGACGGGGTCCCTCCGGGCAATGAGCAGTTCTTC. It encodes CASNLDGVPPGNEQFF. V usage is TRBV5-1 and J usage is TRBJ2-1; possible D gene TRBD2, 5 bases. Germline V gene data show CDR1 as SGHRS and CDR2 as YFSETQ. The CDR3 is made up of 16 amino acids.

The chain joins TRBV18 to TRBJ2-5; 13 bases are shared with TRBD2. The CDR3 has 17 residues. V gave up 3 bases and J gave up 0 bases; unmatched junction bases: 4. CDR1 and CDR2 from the germline V gene are KGHSH and LQKENI. The CDR3 nucleotides read TGTGCCAGCTCACCGACTAGCGGGGGGCTGTACCAAGAGACCCAGTACTTC. This translates into CASSPTSGGLYQETQYF.

The genes are TRBV10-1 and TRBJ2-3; unclear D gene. V was shortened by 2 bases and J by 1 base, with 7 bases between the two germline ends. The germline V gene encodes CDR1 WNHNN and CDR2 SYGVQD (reference sequence). The CDR3 consists of 14 residues. This CDR3 reads CASSEEAGTDTQYF. CDR3 DNA sequence: TGCGCCAGCAGTGAGGAGGCAGGCACAGATACGCAGTATTTT.

This clone was seen a handful of times. The chain has TRBV7-3 and TRBJ2-3; D is unresolved. Trimming left V 2 bases short and J 9 bases short, with 12 bases between. Germline lookup yields CDR1 SGHTA and CDR2 FQGTGA. The CDR3 has 13 residues. The CDR3 sequence is CASSLDTANTQYF. The CDR3 bases are TGTGCCAGCAGCTTAGACACAGCTAACACGCAGTATTTT.

As DNA, the CDR3 is TGCGCCAGCAGCTTGACTATGACGGTGAACACCGGGGAGCTGTTTTTT. It yields the protein CASSLTMTVNTGELFF. The chain couples TRBV5-1 to TRBJ2-2; D not resolved. The CDR3 totals 16 residues. The germline V gene has CDR1 SGHRS and CDR2 YFSETQ. V lost 1 base and J 1 base, leaving 11 bases between the germline ends.

V is TRBV6-5 and J is TRBJ1-5, with D possibly being TRBD1 (6 bases). The CDR3 runs to 15 residues. The V end lost 6 bases, the J end lost 1 base, and 13 bases lay between the germline ends. Germline lookup yields CDR1 MNHEY and CDR2 SVGAGI. The DNA for the CDR3 is TGTGCCAGCAGCTACCTTACAGGGAGCAATCAGCCCCAGCATTTT. It encodes CASSYLTGSNQPQHF.

This clone came up once. This sequence joins TRBV27 and TRBJ2-7, with D unclear. Germline V CDR1 and CDR2: MNHEY, SMNVEV (reference sequence). The V and J ends lost 0 bases and 0 bases respectively, with 9 bases between them. The CDR3 covers 15 residues. The CDR3 loop reads CASSLSNINSYEQYF. DNA for the CDR3: TGTGCCAGCAGTTTATCAAACATTAACTCCTACGAGCAGTACTTC.

The J gene is TRBJ2-7, the V gene TRBV4-1, with TRBD2 matching over 7 bases. Germline-derived CDR1 and CDR2 are MGHRA and YSYEKL. V lost 0 bases and J lost 3; bases outside the gene matches: 5. CDR3 length: 15 amino acids. In DNA, the CDR3 is TGCGCCAGCAGCCAAGAATGGACTAGTGTCTACGAGCAGTACTTC. Translating it yields CASSQEWTSVYEQYF.

In this sample, this clone turned up once. The J gene is TRBJ2-7, the V gene TRBV15, with 8 bases matching TRBD1. Germline CDR1 and CDR2: LNHNV and YYDKDF (reference sequence). V lost 6 bases to trimming and J lost 1 base; unmatched junction nucleotides: 5. The CDR3 length is 14 residues. Here the CDR3 DNA reads TGTGCCACCAGTGCGACAGGGGATTCCTACGAGCAGTACTTC. This translates into CATSATGDSYEQYF.

This clone was picked up a small number of times. V gene TRBV7-9 combines with J gene TRBJ2-7; D is uncertain. From germline, CDR1 is SEHNR and CDR2 FQNEAQ (reference sequence). CDR3 length: 13 amino acids. V lost 1 base and J 2 bases, leaving 6 bases between the germline ends. CDR3 sequence (DNA): TGTGCCAGCAGCTTAGAATCGGCCTACGAGCAGTACTTC. It encodes CASSLESAYEQYF.

The rearrangement joins TRBV15 to TRBJ2-1; 10 bases map to TRBD1. There are 16 residues in the CDR3. J lost 3 bases, V lost 5 bases, and 7 bases had no gene match. In germline, CDR1 is LNHNV, CDR2 YYDKDF (reference sequence). CDR3 residues: CATSHPGDRGYNEQFF. CDR3 nucleotides: TGTGCCACCAGCCACCCCGGGGACAGGGGCTACAATGAGCAGTTCTTC.

The chain is built from TRBV19 and TRBJ2-1; 7 nucleotides line up with TRBD1. The CDR3 has 14 amino acids. V was pared by 5 bases and J by 3 bases, with 4 bases of the junction left unmatched. Germline loops: CDR1 LNHDA, CDR2 SQIVND (reference sequence). The CDR3: CASSWQGDYNEQFF. The CDR3 DNA follows: TGTGCCAGTAGTTGGCAGGGGGACTACAATGAGCAGTTCTTC.

This clone was detected only a few times. V gene TRBV5-4 combines with J gene TRBJ1-2; possibly TRBD1 for D (5 bases). Trimming cost V 0 bases and J 2 bases, with 8 bases left between them. There are 14 residues in the CDR3. The germline CDR1 and CDR2 sequences are SGHNT and YYREEE (reference sequence). The chain's CDR3 is CASSLDRTNYGYTF. For the CDR3, the DNA is TGTGCCAGCAGCTTGGACAGGACCAACTATGGCTACACCTTC.

This chain links TRBV19 with TRBJ1-2; D is unclear. Looked up from germline, CDR1 is LNHDA and CDR2 is SQIVND (reference sequence). The CDR3 loop spans 12 amino acids. Trimming left V 10 bases short and J 1 base short, with 10 bases between. The CDR3 sequence: CANTTDNYGYTF. The CDR3, as DNA: TGTGCCAACACGACTGATAACTATGGCTACACCTTC.

V and J are TRBV11-2 and TRBJ2-3, with 10 bases fitting TRBD2. V trimming: 1 base; J trimming: 8 bases; junction bases outside the gene matches: 6. Looked up from germline, CDR1 is SGHAT and CDR2 is FQNNGV. The CDR3 covers 15 residues. Written as DNA, the CDR3 is TGTGCCAGCAGCTTAGCTAGCGGGAGTCAAGTTACGCAGTATTTT. Translation gives CASSLASGSQVTQYF.

CDR3 in amino acids: CASGWRGSNEQFF. The CDR3 DNA reads as TGTGCTAGTGGTTGGAGAGGGAGCAATGAGCAGTTCTTC. The rearrangement joins TRBV12-5 to TRBJ2-1, with D possibly being TRBD2 (5 bases). This CDR3 is built from 13 residues. Trimming pared 4 bases from V and 6 bases from J, leaving 10 bases between. The germline CDR1 and CDR2 sequences are LGHNT and FRNRAP.

The rearrangement joins TRBV7-2 to TRBJ1-4; D gene uncertain. Germline V gene data show CDR1 as SGHTA and CDR2 as FQGNSA. The V gene lost 5 bases and the J gene lost 0 bases, with 7 bases spanning the gap. The CDR3 covers 14 residues. The CDR3 protein is CASSPDPTNEKLFF. DNA of the CDR3: TGTGCCAGCAGCCCAGATCCAACTAATGAAAAACTGTTTTTT.

CDR3 sequence: CASSSWESSGQETQYF. CDR3 DNA sequence: TGTGCCAGCAGTTCCTGGGAGAGTAGCGGGCAAGAGACCCAGTACTTC. The rearrangement joins TRBV27 to TRBJ2-5; TRBD2 matches 7 bases. The trim removed 4 bases at V and 2 bases at J, leaving 10 bases unmatched. Per the germline V gene, CDR1 is MNHEY and CDR2 is SMNVEV (reference sequence). The CDR3 has 16 residues.

The V and J genes are TRBV28 and TRBJ2-7; 7 positions match TRBD1. CDR1 and CDR2 (germline): MDHEN, SYDVKM. V shed 6 bases, J shed 2 bases, and the junction held 10 bases outside the gene matches. This CDR3 is 15 amino acids long. The CDR3 DNA is TGTGCCAGCAGCTCGCCTTTCAGGGGGACCTACGAGCAGTACTTC. Its translation: CASSSPFRGTYEQYF.